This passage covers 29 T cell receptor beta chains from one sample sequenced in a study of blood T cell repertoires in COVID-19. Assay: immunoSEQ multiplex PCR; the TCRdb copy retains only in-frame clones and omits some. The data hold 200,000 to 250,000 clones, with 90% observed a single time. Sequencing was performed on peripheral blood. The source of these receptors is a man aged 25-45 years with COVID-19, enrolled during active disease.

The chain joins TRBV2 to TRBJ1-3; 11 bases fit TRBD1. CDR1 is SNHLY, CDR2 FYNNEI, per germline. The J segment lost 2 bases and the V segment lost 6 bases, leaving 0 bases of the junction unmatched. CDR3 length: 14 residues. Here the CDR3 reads CASRDRGPGNTIYF. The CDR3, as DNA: TGTGCCAGCAGGGACAGGGGGCCTGGAAACACCATATATTTT. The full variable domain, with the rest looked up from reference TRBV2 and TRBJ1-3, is EPEVTQTPSHQVTQMGQEVILRCVPISNHLYFYWYRQILGQKVEFLVSFYNNEISEKSEIFDDQFSVERPDGSNFTLKIRSTKLEDSAMYFCASRDRGPGNTIYFGEGSWLTVV.

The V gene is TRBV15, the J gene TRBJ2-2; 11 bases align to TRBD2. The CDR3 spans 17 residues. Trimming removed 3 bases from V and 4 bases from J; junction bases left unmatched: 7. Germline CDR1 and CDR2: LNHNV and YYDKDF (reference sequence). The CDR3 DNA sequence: TGTGCCACCAGCAGCGACTTAGCGGGGGGGCCCACCGGGGAGCTGTTTTTT. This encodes CATSSDLAGGPTGELFF.

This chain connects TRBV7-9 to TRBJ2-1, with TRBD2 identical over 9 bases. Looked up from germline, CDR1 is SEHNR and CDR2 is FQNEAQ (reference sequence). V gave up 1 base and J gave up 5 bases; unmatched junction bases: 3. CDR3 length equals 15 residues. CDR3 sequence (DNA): TGTGCCAGCAGCTTAGTGTCTAGCGGGGACAATGAGCAGTTCTTC. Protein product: CASSLVSSGDNEQFF.

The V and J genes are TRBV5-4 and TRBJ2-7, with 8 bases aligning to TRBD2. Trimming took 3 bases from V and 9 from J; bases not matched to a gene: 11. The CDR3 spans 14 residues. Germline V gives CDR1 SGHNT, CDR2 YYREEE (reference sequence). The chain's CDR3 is CASSSGLVGSAQYF. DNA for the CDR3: TGTGCCAGCAGCTCGGGACTAGTCGGGTCGGCGCAGTACTTC.

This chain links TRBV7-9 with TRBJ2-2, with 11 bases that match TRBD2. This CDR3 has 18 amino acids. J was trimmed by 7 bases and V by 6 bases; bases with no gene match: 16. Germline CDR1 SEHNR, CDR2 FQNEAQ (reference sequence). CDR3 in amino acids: CASRSPGTSGPRGGELFF. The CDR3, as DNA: TGTGCCAGCAGATCTCCCGGGACTAGCGGTCCCCGGGGCGGGGAGCTGTTTTTT.

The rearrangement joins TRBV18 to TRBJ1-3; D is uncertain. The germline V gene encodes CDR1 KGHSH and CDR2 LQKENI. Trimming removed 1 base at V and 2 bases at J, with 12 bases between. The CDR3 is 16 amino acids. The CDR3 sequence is CASSPRVGDTGNTIYF. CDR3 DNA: TGTGCCAGCTCACCACGGGTGGGAGACACTGGAAACACCATATATTTT.

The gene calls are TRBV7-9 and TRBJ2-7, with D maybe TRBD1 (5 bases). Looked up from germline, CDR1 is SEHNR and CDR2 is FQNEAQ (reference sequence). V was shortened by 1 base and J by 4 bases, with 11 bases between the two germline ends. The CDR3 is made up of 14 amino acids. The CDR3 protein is CASSLDRQGYEQYF. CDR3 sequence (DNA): TGTGCCAGCAGCTTAGATCGGCAGGGTTACGAGCAGTACTTC.

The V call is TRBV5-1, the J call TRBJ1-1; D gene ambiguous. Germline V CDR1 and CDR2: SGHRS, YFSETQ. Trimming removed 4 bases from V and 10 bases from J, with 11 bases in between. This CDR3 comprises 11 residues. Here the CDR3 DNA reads TGCGCCAGCAGCACCGCAGAGGGAGCTTTCTTT. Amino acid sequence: CASSTAEGAFF. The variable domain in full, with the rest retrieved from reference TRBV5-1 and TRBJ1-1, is KAGVTQTPRYLIKTRGQQVTLSCSPISGHRSVSWYQQTPGQGLQFLFEYFSETQRNKGNFPGRFSGRQFSNSRSEMNVSTLELGDSALYLCASSTAEGAFFGQGTRLTVV.

The CDR3: CASLQVADYTGELFF. CDR3 bases: TGTGCCAGCCTGCAGGTAGCGGACTACACCGGGGAGCTGTTTTTT. This chain uses TRBV27 with TRBJ2-2, with D possibly matching TRBD2 (6 bases). The CDR3 is 15 residues long. Trimming removed 8 bases from V and 3 bases from J, with 16 bases in between. Per the germline V gene, CDR1 is MNHEY and CDR2 is SMNVEV (reference sequence).

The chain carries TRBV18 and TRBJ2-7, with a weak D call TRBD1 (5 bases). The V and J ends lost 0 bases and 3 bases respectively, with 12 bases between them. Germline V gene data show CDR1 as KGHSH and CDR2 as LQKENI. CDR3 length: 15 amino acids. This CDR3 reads CASSPPGQGGYEQYF. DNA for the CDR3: TGTGCCAGCTCACCACCGGGGCAGGGTGGCTACGAGCAGTACTTC.

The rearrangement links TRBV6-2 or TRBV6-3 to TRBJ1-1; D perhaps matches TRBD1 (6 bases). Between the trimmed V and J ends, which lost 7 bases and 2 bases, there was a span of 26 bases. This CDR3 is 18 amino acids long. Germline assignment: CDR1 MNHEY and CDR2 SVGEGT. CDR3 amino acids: CASIPSPKLGTQNTEAFF. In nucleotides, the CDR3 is TGTGCCAGCATCCCCTCCCCAAAGCTCGGGACACAAAACACTGAAGCTTTCTTT.

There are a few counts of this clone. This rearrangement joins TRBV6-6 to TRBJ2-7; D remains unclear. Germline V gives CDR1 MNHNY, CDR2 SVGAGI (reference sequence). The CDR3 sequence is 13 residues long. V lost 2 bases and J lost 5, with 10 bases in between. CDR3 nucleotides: TGTGCCAGCAGTTACGATGAGGTGGACGAGCAGTACTTC. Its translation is CASSYDEVDEQYF.

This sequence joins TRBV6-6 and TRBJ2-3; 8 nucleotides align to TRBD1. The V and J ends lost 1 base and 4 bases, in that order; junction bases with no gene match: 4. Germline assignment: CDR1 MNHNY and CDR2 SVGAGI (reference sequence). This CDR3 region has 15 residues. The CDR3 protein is CASSYWSGGPDTQYF. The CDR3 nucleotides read TGTGCCAGCAGTTACTGGTCAGGGGGCCCAGATACGCAGTATTTT.

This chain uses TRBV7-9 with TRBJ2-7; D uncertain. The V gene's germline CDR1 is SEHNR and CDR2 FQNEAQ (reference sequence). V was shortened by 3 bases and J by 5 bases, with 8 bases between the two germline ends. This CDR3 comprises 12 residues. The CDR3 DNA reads TGTGCCAGCAGCTTTTTCCCCAACGAGCAGTACTTC. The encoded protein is CASSFFPNEQYF.

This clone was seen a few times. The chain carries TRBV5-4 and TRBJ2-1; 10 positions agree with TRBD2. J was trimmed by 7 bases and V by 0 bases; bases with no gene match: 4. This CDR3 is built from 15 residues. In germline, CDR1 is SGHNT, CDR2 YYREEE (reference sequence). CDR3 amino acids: CASSLVLAGINEQFF. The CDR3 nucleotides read TGTGCCAGCAGCTTGGTACTAGCGGGAATTAATGAGCAGTTCTTC. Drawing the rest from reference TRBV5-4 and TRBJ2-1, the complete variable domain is ETGVTQSPTHLIKTRGQQVTLRCSSQSGHNTVSWYQQALGQGPQFIFQYYREEENGRGNFPPRFSGLQFPNYSSELNVNALELDDSALYLCASSLVLAGINEQFFGPGTRLTVL.

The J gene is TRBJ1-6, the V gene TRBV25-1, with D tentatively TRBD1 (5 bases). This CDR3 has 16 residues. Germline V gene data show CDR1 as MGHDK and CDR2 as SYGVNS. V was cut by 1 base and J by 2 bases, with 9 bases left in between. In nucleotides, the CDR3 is TGTGCCAGCAGTGAATCCCGGGGGGCCTATAATTCACCCCTCCACTTT. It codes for CASSESRGAYNSPLHF.

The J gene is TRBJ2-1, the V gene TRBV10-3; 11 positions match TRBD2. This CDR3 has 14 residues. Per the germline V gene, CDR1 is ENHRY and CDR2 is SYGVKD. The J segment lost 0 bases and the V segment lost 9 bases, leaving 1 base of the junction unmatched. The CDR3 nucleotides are TGTGCCATTGGGACTAGCGGCTCCTACAATGAGCAGTTCTTC. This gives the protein CAIGTSGSYNEQFF.

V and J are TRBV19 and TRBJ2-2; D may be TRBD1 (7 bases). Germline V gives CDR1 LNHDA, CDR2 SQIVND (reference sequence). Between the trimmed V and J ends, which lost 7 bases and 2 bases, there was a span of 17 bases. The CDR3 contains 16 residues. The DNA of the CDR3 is TGTGCCAGTATGCGGTACGGAGGGGGCAACACCGGGGAGCTGTTTTTT. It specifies CASMRYGGGNTGELFF. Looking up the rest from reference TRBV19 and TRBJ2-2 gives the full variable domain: DGGITQSPKYLFRKEGQNVTLSCEQNLNHDAMYWYRQDPGQGLRLIYYSQIVNDFQKGDIAEGYSVSREKKESFPLTVTSAQKNPTAFYLCASMRYGGGNTGELFFGEGSRLTVL.

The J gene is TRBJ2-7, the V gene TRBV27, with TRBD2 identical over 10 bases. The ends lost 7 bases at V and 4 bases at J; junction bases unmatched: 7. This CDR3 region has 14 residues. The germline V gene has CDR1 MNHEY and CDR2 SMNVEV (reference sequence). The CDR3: CASTAAGGPYEQYF. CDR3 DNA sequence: TGTGCCAGCACCGCAGCGGGAGGGCCGTACGAGCAGTACTTC.

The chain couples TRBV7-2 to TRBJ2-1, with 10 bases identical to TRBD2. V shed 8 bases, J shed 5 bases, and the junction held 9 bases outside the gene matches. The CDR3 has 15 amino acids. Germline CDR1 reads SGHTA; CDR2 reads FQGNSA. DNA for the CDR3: TGTGCCAGCCAAAGTAGGCTAGCGGGAGACAATGAGCAGTTCTTC. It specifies CASQSRLAGDNEQFF.

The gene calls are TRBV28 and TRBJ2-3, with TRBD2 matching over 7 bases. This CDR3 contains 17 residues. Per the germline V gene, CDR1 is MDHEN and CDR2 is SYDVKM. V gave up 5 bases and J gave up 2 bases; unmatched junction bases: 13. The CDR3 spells CASSQLAGLAYTDTQYF. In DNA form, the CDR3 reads TGTGCCAGCAGTCAGTTAGCGGGTCTGGCCTACACAGATACGCAGTATTTT.

The CDR3 region is CASSTPPGGPPPQHF. The CDR3 DNA follows: TGTGCCAGTAGTACTCCCCCCGGGGGGCCCCCGCCCCAGCATTTT. This chain connects TRBV19 to TRBJ1-5, with a possible D match to TRBD1 (6 bases). There are 15 residues in the CDR3. The V gene lost 4 bases and the J gene lost 9 bases, with 19 bases spanning the gap. Germline CDR1 and CDR2: LNHDA and SQIVND (reference sequence).

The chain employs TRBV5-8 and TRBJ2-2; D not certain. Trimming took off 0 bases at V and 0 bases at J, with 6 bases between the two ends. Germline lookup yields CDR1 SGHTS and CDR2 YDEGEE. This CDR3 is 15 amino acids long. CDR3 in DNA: TGTGCCAGCAGCTTGGACACCGCGAACACCGGGGAGCTGTTTTTT. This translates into CASSLDTANTGELFF.

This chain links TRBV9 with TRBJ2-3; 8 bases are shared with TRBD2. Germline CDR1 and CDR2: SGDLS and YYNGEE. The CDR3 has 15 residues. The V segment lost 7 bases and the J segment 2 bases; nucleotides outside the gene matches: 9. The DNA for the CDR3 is TGTGCCAGCTCGGTCCTAGCGGGCTACACAGATACGCAGTATTTT. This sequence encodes CASSVLAGYTDTQYF.

The CDR3 here is CASSLGDSMNTEAFF. Written as DNA, the CDR3 is TGCGCCAGCAGCTTGGGGGACAGCATGAACACTGAAGCTTTCTTT. The V call is TRBV5-1, the J call TRBJ1-1, with 7 bases that match TRBD1. Germline CDR1 and CDR2: SGHRS and YFSETQ. Trimming removed 0 bases from V and 0 bases from J; junction bases left unmatched: 2. The CDR3 contains 15 residues.

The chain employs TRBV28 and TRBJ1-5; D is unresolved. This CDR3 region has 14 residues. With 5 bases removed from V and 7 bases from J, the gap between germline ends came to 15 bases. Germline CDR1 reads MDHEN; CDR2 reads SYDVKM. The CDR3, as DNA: TGTGCCAGCAGTCCCGAGTGGCTGGGCCAGCCCCAGCATTTT. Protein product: CASSPEWLGQPQHF. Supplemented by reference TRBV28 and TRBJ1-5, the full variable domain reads DVKVTQSSRYLVKRTGEKVFLECVQDMDHENMFWYRQDPGLGLRLIYFSYDVKMKEKGDIPEGYSVSREKKERFSLILESASTNQTSMYLCASSPEWLGQPQHFGDGTRLSIL.

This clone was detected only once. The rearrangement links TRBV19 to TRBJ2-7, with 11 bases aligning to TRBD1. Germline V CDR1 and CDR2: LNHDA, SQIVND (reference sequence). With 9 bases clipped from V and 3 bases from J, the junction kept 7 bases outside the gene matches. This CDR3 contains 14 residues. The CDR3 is CASTPGQGVYEQYF. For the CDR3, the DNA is TGTGCCAGCACTCCGGGACAGGGGGTCTACGAGCAGTACTTC.

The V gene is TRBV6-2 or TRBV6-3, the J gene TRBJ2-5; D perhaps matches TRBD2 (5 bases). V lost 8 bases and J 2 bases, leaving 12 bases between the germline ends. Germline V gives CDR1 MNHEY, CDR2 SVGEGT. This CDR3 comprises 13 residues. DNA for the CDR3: TGTGCCAGCGGCCCGCGGGCTCAAGAGACCCAGTACTTC. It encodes CASGPRAQETQYF.

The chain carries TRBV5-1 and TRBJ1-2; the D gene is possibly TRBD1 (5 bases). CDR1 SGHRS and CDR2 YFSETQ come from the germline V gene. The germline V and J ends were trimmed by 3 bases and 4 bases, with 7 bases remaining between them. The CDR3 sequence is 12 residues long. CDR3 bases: TGCGCCAGCAGCTCTGACAGCTATGGCTACACCTTC. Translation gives CASSSDSYGYTF.